This TCR beta chain was sequenced in a study of cytomegalovirus exposure and HLA in healthy donors. PCR was performed using 60 Vbeta and 13 Jbeta primers. Clones were read by immunoSEQ multiplex PCR, and TCRdb kept only the in-frame ones, dropping some. The data contain approximately 220,000 clones, about four fifths of them singletons. The V gene's germline CDR1 is MDHEN and CDR2 SYDVKM. This CDR3 is built from 14 residues. V was cut by 6 bases and J by 0 bases, with 11 bases left in between. The sample comprised PBMCs. The TCR comes from a man aged 40-49 years in good health and CMV-seropositive. The chain couples TRBV28 to TRBJ1-2, with a possible D match to TRBD1 (6 bases). For the CDR3, the DNA is TGTGCCAGCAGGACAGGTGGAGCTAACTATGGCTACACCTTC. Translating it yields CASRTGGANYGYTF.